This TCR beta chain was captured by sequencing in a study of neoadjuvant anti-PD-1 for oral cavity cancer. Study-wide background: Nivolumab at 3 mg/kg was mostly given biweekly, three to four doses, pre-surgery. Around day 43, patients without progression received a fourth nivolumab dose before surgery. Study-level points and caveats: With a few patients per group, TCR findings need larger cohorts.

Sequencing was performed with immunoSEQ multiplex PCR; in TCRdb, only in-frame clones are kept and a portion is missing. The data contain approximately 15,000 clones, roughly 35% of them singletons. Documented time point: after neoadjuvant nivolumab, at surgical resection. The patients had HPV-negative, locally advanced oral cavity squamous cell carcinoma. As concerns this clone: Its antigen remains unidentified.

Specimen: tumor tissue, collected after nivolumab (anti-PD-1) treatment. The source of this sequence is a person aged 35-80 years with oral cavity squamous cell carcinoma.

In DNA form, the CDR3 reads TGTGCCAGCAGTTCCGGACAGGGACGATTGGTGGAAAAACTGTTTTTT. Encoded protein: CASSSGQGRLVEKLFF. The gene calls are TRBV28 and TRBJ1-4, with TRBD1 matching 8 bases. Per germline, CDR1 MDHEN and CDR2 SYDVKM. The CDR3 runs 16 residues. The V and J ends lost 4 bases and 8 bases, in that order; junction bases with no gene match: 12.